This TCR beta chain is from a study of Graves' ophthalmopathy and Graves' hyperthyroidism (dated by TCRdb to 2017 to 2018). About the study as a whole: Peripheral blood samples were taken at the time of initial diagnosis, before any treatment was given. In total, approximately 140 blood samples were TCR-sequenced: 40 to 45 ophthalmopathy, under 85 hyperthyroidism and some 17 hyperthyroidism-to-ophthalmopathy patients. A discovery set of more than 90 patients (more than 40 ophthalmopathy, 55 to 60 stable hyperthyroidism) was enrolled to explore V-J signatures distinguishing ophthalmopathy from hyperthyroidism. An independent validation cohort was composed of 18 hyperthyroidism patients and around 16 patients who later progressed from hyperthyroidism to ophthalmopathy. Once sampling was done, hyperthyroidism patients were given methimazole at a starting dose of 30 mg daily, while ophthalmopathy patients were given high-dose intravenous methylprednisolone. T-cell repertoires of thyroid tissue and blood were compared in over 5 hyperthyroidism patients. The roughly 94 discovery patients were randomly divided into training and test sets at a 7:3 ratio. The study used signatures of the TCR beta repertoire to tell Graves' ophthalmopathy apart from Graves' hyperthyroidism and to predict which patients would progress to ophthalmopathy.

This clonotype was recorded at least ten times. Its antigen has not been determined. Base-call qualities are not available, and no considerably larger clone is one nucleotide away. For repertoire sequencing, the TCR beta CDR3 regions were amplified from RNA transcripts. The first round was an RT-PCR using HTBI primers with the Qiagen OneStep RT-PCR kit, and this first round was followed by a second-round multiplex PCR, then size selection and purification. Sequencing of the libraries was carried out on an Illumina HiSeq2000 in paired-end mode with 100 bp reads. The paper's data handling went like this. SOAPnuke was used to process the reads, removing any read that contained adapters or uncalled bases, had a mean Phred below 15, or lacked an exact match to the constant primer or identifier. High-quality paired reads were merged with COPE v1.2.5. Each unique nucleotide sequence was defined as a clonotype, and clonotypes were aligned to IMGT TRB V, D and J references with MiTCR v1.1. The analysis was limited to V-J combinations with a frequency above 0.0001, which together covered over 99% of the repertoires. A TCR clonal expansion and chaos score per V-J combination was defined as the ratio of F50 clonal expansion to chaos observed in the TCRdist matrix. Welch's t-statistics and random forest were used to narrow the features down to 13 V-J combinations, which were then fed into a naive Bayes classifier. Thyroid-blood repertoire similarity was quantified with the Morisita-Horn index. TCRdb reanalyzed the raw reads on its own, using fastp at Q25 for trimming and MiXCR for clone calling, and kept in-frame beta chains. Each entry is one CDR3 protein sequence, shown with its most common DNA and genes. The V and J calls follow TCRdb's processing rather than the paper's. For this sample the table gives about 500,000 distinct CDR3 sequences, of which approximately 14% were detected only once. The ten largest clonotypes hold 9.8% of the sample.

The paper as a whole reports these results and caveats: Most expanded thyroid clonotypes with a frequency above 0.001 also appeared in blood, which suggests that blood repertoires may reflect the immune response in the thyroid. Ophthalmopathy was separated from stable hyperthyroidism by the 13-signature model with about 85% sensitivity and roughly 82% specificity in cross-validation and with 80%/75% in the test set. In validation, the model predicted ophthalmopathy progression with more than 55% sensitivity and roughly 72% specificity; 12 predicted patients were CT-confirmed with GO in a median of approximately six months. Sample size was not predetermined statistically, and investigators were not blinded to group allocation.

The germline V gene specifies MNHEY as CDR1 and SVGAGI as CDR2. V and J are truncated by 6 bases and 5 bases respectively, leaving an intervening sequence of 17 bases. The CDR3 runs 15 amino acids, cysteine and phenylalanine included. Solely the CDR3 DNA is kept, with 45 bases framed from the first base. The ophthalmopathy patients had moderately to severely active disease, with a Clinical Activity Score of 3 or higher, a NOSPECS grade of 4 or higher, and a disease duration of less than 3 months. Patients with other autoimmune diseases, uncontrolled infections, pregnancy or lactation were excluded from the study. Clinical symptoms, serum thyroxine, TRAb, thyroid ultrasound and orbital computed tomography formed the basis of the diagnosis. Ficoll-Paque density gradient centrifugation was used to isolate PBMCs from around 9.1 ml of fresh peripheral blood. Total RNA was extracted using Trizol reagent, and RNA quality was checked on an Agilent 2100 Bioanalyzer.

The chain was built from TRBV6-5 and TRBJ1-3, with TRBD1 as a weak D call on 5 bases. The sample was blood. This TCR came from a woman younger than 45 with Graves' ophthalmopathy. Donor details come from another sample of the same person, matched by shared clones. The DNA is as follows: TGTGCCAGCAGACCCATCGGACAAAGCAGAAACACCATATATTTT. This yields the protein CASRPIGQSRNTIYF.